The 30 T cell receptor beta chains below come from one sample, sequenced in a study of CD8 T cells in ankylosing spondylitis. In TCRdb, the 5' RACE reads were re-called with MiXCR into one record per CDR3 protein. This table holds approximately 250,000 distinct CDR3 sequences, 8% to 10% found once. Sequencing used blood, either unsorted or a sorted T cell fraction (not recorded which). Every receptor here comes from a female donor with ankylosing spondylitis or in good health (not recorded which).

This clonotype was seen repeatedly, ten times or more. V gene TRBV6-2 or TRBV6-3 combines with J gene TRBJ1-2; no definite D call. V was shortened by 6 bases and J by 2 bases, with 7 bases between the two germline ends. Germline CDR1 reads MNHEY; CDR2 reads SVGEGT. This CDR3 contains 12 residues. CDR3 in amino acids: CASSVGNYGYTF. The CDR3 nucleotides are TGTGCCAGCAGCGTGGGAAACTATGGCTACACCTTC.

This clonotype was seen repeatedly, ten times or more. The V call is TRBV5-5, the J call TRBJ1-1; the D is unclear. With 0 bases removed from V and 0 bases from J, the gap between germline ends came to 6 bases. Germline V gene lookup returns CDR1 SGHKS and CDR2 YYEKEE (reference sequence). The CDR3 extends over 14 amino acids. As DNA, the CDR3 is TGTGCCAGCAGCTTGGAGTCGGTGAACACTGAAGCTTTCTTT. Translated: CASSLESVNTEAFF. Based on the CDR3 plus reference TRBV5-5 and TRBJ1-1, the full variable domain is DAGVTQSPTHLIKTRGQQVTLRCSPISGHKSVSWYQQVLGQGPQFIFQYYEKEERGRGNFPDRFSARQFPNYSSELNVNALLLGDSALYLCASSLESVNTEAFFGQGTRLTVV.

This clonotype was seen at least ten times. CDR3 coding DNA: TGTGCCAGCAGTTTGGGGAGCGGTACCTACGAGCAGTACTTC. It yields the protein CASSLGSGTYEQYF. This rearrangement joins TRBV28 to TRBJ2-7; a weak D match, TRBD2 (5 bases). The CDR3 length is 14 residues. Trimming took 3 bases from V and 2 from J, leaving 11 bases between them. Per the germline V gene, CDR1 is MDHEN and CDR2 is SYDVKM. The full variable domain, in which reference TRBV28 and TRBJ2-7 provide the parts outside the CDR3, is DVKVTQSSRYLVKRTGEKVFLECVQDMDHENMFWYRQDPGLGLRLIYFSYDVKMKEKGDIPEGYSVSREKKERFSLILESASTNQTSMYLCASSLGSGTYEQYFGPGTRLTVT.

This clonotype was detected many times. V is TRBV5-6 and J is TRBJ1-1, with D hard to call. CDR3 size: 15 residues. The germline V gene has CDR1 SGHDT and CDR2 YYEEEE. Trimming took 0 bases from V and 1 from J, leaving 10 bases between them. CDR3 loop: CASSLAWAPNTEAFF. CDR3 in DNA: TGTGCCAGCAGCTTGGCCTGGGCGCCGAACACTGAAGCTTTCTTT.

The chain joins TRBV5-6 to TRBJ1-2; 9 bases are a match to TRBD1. There are 12 residues in the CDR3. With 5 bases clipped from V and 4 bases from J, the junction kept 0 bases outside the gene matches. CDR1 is SGHDT and CDR2 is YYEEEE in the germline V gene. This CDR3 is CASRDRGYGYTF. CDR3 bases: TGTGCCAGCAGGGACAGGGGCTATGGCTACACCTTC.

This clonotype occurred many times. This sequence joins TRBV3-1 and TRBJ2-7; D may correspond to TRBD1 or TRBD2 (6 bases each). Germline V gene data show CDR1 as LGHDT and CDR2 as YNNKEL (reference sequence). V lost 3 bases and J 3 bases, leaving 12 bases between the germline ends. The CDR3 is 14 amino acids. CDR3 amino acids: CASSQTGAYYEQYF. DNA for the CDR3: TGTGCCAGCAGCCAGACGGGGGCGTACTACGAGCAGTACTTC.

This clonotype was found many times. This chain uses TRBV6-5 with TRBJ2-1; D is unclear. Trimming left V 4 bases short and J 5 bases short, with 18 bases between. The CDR3 length is 16 residues. CDR1 is MNHEY and CDR2 is SVGAGI in the germline V gene. CDR3 nucleotides: TGTGCCAGCAGTTCTCCTCCTGTCGGCAACGACAATGAGCAGTTCTTC. Its translation: CASSSPPVGNDNEQFF.

For this clonotype: An end of the junction differs from the germline gene, which may be a read error. This sequence joins TRBV6-5 and TRBJ2-7, with TRBD1 identical over 7 bases. Germline V gives CDR1 MNHEY, CDR2 SVGAGI. The length of the CDR3 is 14 residues. Written as DNA, the CDR3 is TGTGCCAGCAGTTACGTGGGACAGACCTACGGGCAGTACTTC. Its protein product is CASSYVGQTYGQYF.

This clonotype was found many times. The rearrangement joins TRBV3-1 to TRBJ2-3, with TRBD2 matching 11 bases. Germline CDR1 reads LGHDT; CDR2 reads YNNKEL (reference sequence). This CDR3 has 18 residues. V gave up 4 bases and J gave up 4 bases; unmatched junction bases: 13. The CDR3 nucleotides are TGTGCCAGCAGCCTCTGGAGGGCACTAGCGGGAGCGCCAGATACGCAGTATTTT. It specifies CASSLWRALAGAPDTQYF.

At least ten counts were recorded for this clonotype. The chain is built from TRBV20-1 and TRBJ2-7; D may be TRBD1 (6 bases). Germline CDR1 and CDR2: DFQATT and SNEGSKA (reference sequence). The V end lost 0 bases, the J end lost 5 bases, and 14 bases lay between the germline ends. There are 14 residues in the CDR3. The CDR3 DNA is TGCAGTGCTAGAGATGGCACAGGGAGAAACGAGCAGTACTTC. Encoded protein: CSARDGTGRNEQYF.

This clonotype was counted ten times or more. The CDR3 spells CASSTGTSNEQFF. DNA for the CDR3: TGTGCCAGCAGCACCGGGACTAGTAATGAGCAGTTCTTC. The gene calls are TRBV5-6 and TRBJ2-1, with TRBD2 matching over 8 bases. The CDR3 spans 13 residues. Germline V lookup: CDR1 SGHDT, CDR2 YYEEEE. V lost 4 bases and J lost 7; bases outside the gene matches: 4.

The table lists this clonotype with a few counts. The rearrangement joins TRBV7-9 to TRBJ2-1, with a tentative D call TRBD1 (6 bases). Trimming pared 0 bases from V and 6 bases from J, leaving 18 bases between. Germline-derived CDR1 and CDR2 are SEHNR and FQNEAQ (reference sequence). This CDR3 region has 17 residues. CDR3 DNA: TGTGCCAGCAGCTTAGCCACCCGGGACAATAATGTCAATGAGCAGTTCTTC. Translation: CASSLATRDNNVNEQFF.

This clonotype was detected ten times or more. At one end, the junction sequence differs from germline, possibly due to a read error. The chain carries TRBV24-1 and TRBJ2-6; 8 bases match TRBD1. Looked up from germline, CDR1 is KGHDR and CDR2 is SFDVKD. The CDR3 extends over 15 amino acids. The CDR3 sequence is CAASSGGSEANVLTF. CDR3 bases: TGTGCCGCCAGTTCAGGGGGCTCTGAAGCCAACGTCCTGACTTTC.

At least ten counts were recorded for this clonotype. This chain connects TRBV6-5 to TRBJ2-7; 10 bases line up with TRBD2. This CDR3 region has 18 residues. Germline assignment: CDR1 MNHEY and CDR2 SVGAGI. V was clipped by 4 bases and J by 0 bases; unmatched bases: 12. The CDR3 nucleotides read TGTGCCAGCAGTTTGTCCCCGAGCGGGGGGGATCTCTCCTACGAGCAGTACTTC. It codes for CASSLSPSGGDLSYEQYF.

Many counts were recorded for this clonotype. The J gene is TRBJ2-1, the V gene TRBV5-1; 9 positions match TRBD1. Trimming at V came to 3 bases and at J to 7 bases, leaving 5 bases not matched to a gene. Germline V gene lookup returns CDR1 SGHRS and CDR2 YFSETQ. CDR3 length equals 14 residues. The CDR3 DNA follows: TGCGCCAGCAGCTGGGACGGACAGGGGAATGAGCAGTTCTTC. It codes for CASSWDGQGNEQFF.

This clonotype was detected many times. V is TRBV7-2 and J is TRBJ2-5; 12 positions agree with TRBD2. V lost 5 bases, J lost 4 bases, and 8 bases stayed unmatched. The CDR3 is made up of 16 amino acids. Germline-derived CDR1 and CDR2 are SGHTA and FQGNSA. The CDR3 nucleotides read TGTGCCAGCAGCCTCCCTCCGGGACTAGCGGGAGAGACCCAGTACTTC. It encodes CASSLPPGLAGETQYF.

This clonotype was seen a handful of times. The rearrangement joins TRBV5-1 to TRBJ1-2, with 10 bases matching TRBD1. The CDR3 extends over 14 amino acids. Germline CDR1 SGHRS, CDR2 YFSETQ. Germline trimming cut 4 bases from V and 7 bases from J; bases unmatched to any gene: 7. CDR3 bases: TGCGCCAGCAGCCAACGACAGGGGGCGGTTGGCTACACCTTC. Translated, it gives CASSQRQGAVGYTF.

This clonotype was counted at least ten times. CDR3 region: CASSRENTEAFF. CDR3 sequence (DNA): TGTGCCAGTAGTCGAGAGAACACTGAAGCTTTCTTT. This chain links TRBV19 with TRBJ1-1; no clear D. The CDR3 has 12 amino acids. The germline V and J ends were trimmed by 5 bases and 1 base, with 5 bases remaining between them. Germline lookup yields CDR1 LNHDA and CDR2 SQIVND (reference sequence). Complete variable domain (other parts from reference TRBV19 and TRBJ1-1): DGGITQSPKYLFRKEGQNVTLSCEQNLNHDAMYWYRQDPGQGLRLIYYSQIVNDFQKGDIAEGYSVSREKKESFPLTVTSAQKNPTAFYLCASSRENTEAFFGQGTRLTVV.

This clonotype was detected a few times. The gene calls are TRBV11-2 and TRBJ2-5; TRBD2 is a possible D gene (6 bases). Germline CDR1 is SGHAT and CDR2 is FQNNGV. The CDR3 sequence is 20 residues long. Trimming took off 5 bases at V and 2 bases at J, with 30 bases between the two ends. In DNA form, the CDR3 reads TGTGCCAGCAGCCCCCGCTTAAGTCCGGGGCCAGAGGAGGGACAAGAGACCCAGTACTTC. Its translation: CASSPRLSPGPEEGQETQYF.

This clonotype was counted many times. V gene TRBV5-1 combines with J gene TRBJ2-4; D gene ambiguous. The CDR3 consists of 16 residues. Between the trimmed V and J ends, which lost 2 bases and 5 bases, there was a span of 17 bases. The germline V gene encodes CDR1 SGHRS and CDR2 YFSETQ. CDR3 sequence: CASSLGPRLPQNIQYF. As DNA, the CDR3 is TGCGCCAGCAGCTTAGGGCCCAGGCTACCTCAAAACATTCAGTACTTC.

This clonotype was seen at least ten times. The chain combines TRBV29-1 with TRBJ1-2; the D is unclear. The CDR3 runs to 11 residues. V lost 1 base and J lost 4, with 4 bases in between. CDR1 is SQVTM, CDR2 ANQGSEA, per germline. CDR3 sequence (DNA): TGCAGCGTTGAAGCGGTCTATGGCTACACCTTC. Its translation is CSVEAVYGYTF.

In this sample, this clonotype turned up many times. V and J are TRBV19 and TRBJ1-1; D unclear. V gave up 7 bases and J gave up 3 bases, with 12 bases separating them. Germline V lookup: CDR1 LNHDA, CDR2 SQIVND (reference sequence). The CDR3 contains 13 residues. CDR3 bases: TGTGCCAGTACCCGGACTCCCCACACTGAAGCTTTCTTT. Encoded protein: CASTRTPHTEAFF.

This clonotype was seen only a few times. A much bigger clone sits one base away, suggesting this may be a read error. The genes are TRBV9 and TRBJ2-7; the D gene is possibly TRBD1 (5 bases). Between the trimmed V and J ends, which lost 7 bases and 2 bases, there was a span of 16 bases. In germline, CDR1 is SGDLS, CDR2 YYNGEE. The CDR3 totals 14 residues. The DNA for the CDR3 is TGTGCCAGCGGCAACCAGGGTTTCCCCTACGAGCAGTACTTC. Protein: CASGNQGFPYEQYF.

In this sample, this clonotype turned up a few times. The chain has TRBV4-2 and TRBJ2-1; no firm D call. In germline, CDR1 is LGHNA, CDR2 YNFKEQ. Trimming took off 4 bases at V and 7 bases at J, with 11 bases between the two ends. The CDR3 covers 13 residues. The CDR3 DNA sequence: TGTGCCAGCAGCCTCGGAGTTCCGAATGAGCAGTTCTTC. The encoded protein is CASSLGVPNEQFF.

This clonotype was counted between two and nine times. The chain has TRBV5-1 and TRBJ2-5; TRBD2 agrees at 14 bases. Germline V gives CDR1 SGHRS, CDR2 YFSETQ. The CDR3 has 16 residues. Unmatched junction bases numbered 6, after V lost 3 bases and J lost 5 bases. The CDR3 region has the DNA TGCGCCAGCAGCTCGCACGGGACTAGCGGGAGTGAGACCCAGTACTTC. Its translation: CASSSHGTSGSETQYF.

This chain connects TRBV11-2 to TRBJ2-5; D possibly corresponds to TRBD2 (5 bases). V lost 2 bases to trimming and J lost 5 bases, with 15 bases between them. This CDR3 region has 15 residues. CDR1 is SGHAT, CDR2 FQNNGV, per germline. CDR3 nucleotides: TGTGCCAGCAGCTTATCATGGGTCCGCGGGGAGACCCAGTACTTC. Translated, it gives CASSLSWVRGETQYF.

This clonotype was counted ten times or more. The chain links TRBV15 to TRBJ1-2, with D hard to call. Germline V gives CDR1 LNHNV, CDR2 YYDKDF (reference sequence). Trimming stripped 3 bases from V and 0 bases from J, with 11 bases between. The CDR3 spans 15 residues. The CDR3 DNA reads as TGTGCCACCAGCAGCGACCGCCGGGCTAACTATGGCTACACCTTC. It specifies CATSSDRRANYGYTF. The whole variable domain, filled in from reference TRBV15 and TRBJ1-2, reads DAMVIQNPRYQVTQFGKPVTLSCSQTLNHNVMYWYQQKSSQAPKLLFHYYDKDFNNEADTPDNFQSRRPNTSFCFLDIRSPGLGDTAMYLCATSSDRRANYGYTFGSGTRLTVV.

In its sample, this clonotype was seen many times. V is TRBV20-1 and J is TRBJ2-1, with TRBD1 identical over 10 bases. This CDR3 comprises 16 residues. The junction had 6 bases not matched to a gene; V was cut back by 2 bases and J by 2 bases. The germline V gene encodes CDR1 DFQATT and CDR2 SNEGSKA (reference sequence). The CDR3 DNA is TGCAGTGCTAGACGTCCGACAGGGGGCCCCTACAATGAGCAGTTCTTC. It translates to CSARRPTGGPYNEQFF.

In its sample, this clonotype was seen a few times. The chain couples TRBV20-1 to TRBJ2-4; D is possibly TRBD2 (6 bases). The germline CDR1 and CDR2 sequences are DFQATT and SNEGSKA (reference sequence). This CDR3 has 16 amino acids. The V end lost 6 bases, the J end lost 1 base, and 19 bases lay between the germline ends. The CDR3 sequence is CSAPGGEGFAKNIQYF. The CDR3 DNA reads TGCAGTGCCCCCGGGGGAGAGGGGTTCGCCAAAAACATTCAGTACTTC.

This clonotype was picked up many times. The chain recombines TRBV5-1 with TRBJ2-3; tentative D call: TRBD1 (8 bases). The CDR3 has 16 residues. CDR1 and CDR2 from the germline V gene are SGHRS and YFSETQ. The V gene lost 4 bases and the J gene lost 5 bases, with 20 bases spanning the gap. The CDR3 DNA follows: TGCGCCAGCAGCGTTGGAGTGGACAGGGAGGGAGATACGCAGTATTTT. This translates into CASSVGVDREGDTQYF. Drawing the rest from reference TRBV5-1 and TRBJ2-3, the complete variable domain is KAGVTQTPRYLIKTRGQQVTLSCSPISGHRSVSWYQQTPGQGLQFLFEYFSETQRNKGNFPGRFSGRQFSNSRSEMNVSTLELGDSALYLCASSVGVDREGDTQYFGPGTRLTVL.